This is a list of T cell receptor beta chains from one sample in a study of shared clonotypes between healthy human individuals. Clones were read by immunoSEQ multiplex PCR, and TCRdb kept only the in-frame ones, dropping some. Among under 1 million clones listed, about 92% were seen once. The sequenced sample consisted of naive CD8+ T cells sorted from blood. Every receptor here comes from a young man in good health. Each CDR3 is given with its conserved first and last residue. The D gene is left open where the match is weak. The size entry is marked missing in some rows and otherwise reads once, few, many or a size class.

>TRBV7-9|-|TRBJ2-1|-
CASSSAQGGGNEQFF
TGTGCCAGCAGCTCCGCCCAGGGGGGAGGCAATGAGCAGTTCTTC
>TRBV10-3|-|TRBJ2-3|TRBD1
CAIQGNTDTQYF
TGTGCCATACAGGGGAATACAGATACGCAGTATTTT
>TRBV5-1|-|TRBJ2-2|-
CASSLEENTGELFF
TGCGCCAGCAGCTTAGAGGAGAACACCGGGGAGCTGTTTTTT
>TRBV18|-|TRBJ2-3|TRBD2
CASSRLAGDTDTQYF
TGTGCCAGCTCACGACTGGCGGGGGACACAGATACGCAGTATTTT
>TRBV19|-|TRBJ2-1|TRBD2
CASGGLAGGREQFF
TGTGCCAGTGGGGGACTAGCGGGAGGCAGGGAGCAGTTCTTC
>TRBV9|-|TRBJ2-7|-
CASSVGGVSSYEQYF
TGTGCCAGCAGCGTGGGGGGCGTGAGCTCCTACGAGCAGTACTTC
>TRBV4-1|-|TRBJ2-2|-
CASSSRGTGELFF
TGCGCCAGCAGCAGCAGGGGCACCGGGGAGCTGTTTTTT
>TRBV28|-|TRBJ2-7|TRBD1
CASKWTGSYEQYF
TGTGCCAGCAAGTGGACAGGCTCCTACGAGCAGTACTTC
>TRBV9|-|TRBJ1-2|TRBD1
CASSRGDRGHGGYTF
TGTGCCAGCTCTCGCGGGGACAGGGGGCATGGTGGCTACACCTTC
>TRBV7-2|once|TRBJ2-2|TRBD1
CASSSRTGNTGELFF
TGTGCCAGCAGCTCGCGGACAGGGAACACCGGGGAGCTGTTTTTT
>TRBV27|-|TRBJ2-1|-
CASSSSGKDEQFF
TGTGCCAGCAGTTCATCCGGGAAGGATGAGCAGTTCTTC
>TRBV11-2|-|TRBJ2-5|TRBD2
CASSFSPSGRALETQYF
TGTGCCAGCAGCTTCAGTCCTAGCGGGAGGGCCTTGGAGACCCAGTACTTC
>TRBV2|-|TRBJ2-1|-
CASNGRVHEQFF
TGTGCCAGCAATGGAAGGGTCCATGAGCAGTTCTTC
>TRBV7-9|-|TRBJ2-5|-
CASSLSGTRETQYF
TGTGCCAGTTCACTTTCCGGGACCCGGGAGACCCAGTACTTC
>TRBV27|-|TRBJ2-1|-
CASSLDRAGYNEQFF
TGTGCCAGCAGTTTAGACCGGGCGGGATACAATGAGCAGTTCTTC
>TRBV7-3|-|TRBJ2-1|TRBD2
CASSQELAGFHEQFF
TGTGCCAGCTCCCAGGAGCTAGCGGGGTTCCATGAGCAGTTCTTC
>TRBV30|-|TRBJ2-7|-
CAWFRVMLTYEQYF
TGTGCCTGGTTCCGGGTCATGCTGACCTACGAGCAGTACTTC
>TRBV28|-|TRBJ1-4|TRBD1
CASSLGTGRGEKLFF
TGTGCCAGCAGCCTCGGGACAGGGCGTGGTGAAAAACTGTTTTTT
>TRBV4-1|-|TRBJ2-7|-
CASSHRGEQYF
TGCGCCAGCAGCCACAGGGGCGAGCAGTACTTC
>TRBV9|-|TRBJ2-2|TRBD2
CASNPLAGVRSNTGELFF
TGTGCCAGCAACCCACTAGCGGGAGTGAGATCGAACACCGGGGAGCTGTTTTTT
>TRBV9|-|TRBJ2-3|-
CASSTERGTDTQYF
TGTGCCAGCAGTACGGAAAGGGGCACAGATACGCAGTATTTT
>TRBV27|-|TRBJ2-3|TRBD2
CASTSKIVGAGPDTQYF
TGTGCCAGCACCAGTAAGATCGTCGGAGCGGGGCCAGATACGCAGTATTTT
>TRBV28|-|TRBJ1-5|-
CASSLRVVSQPQHF
TGTGCCAGCAGTCTAAGGGTGGTTAGTCAGCCCCAGCATTTT
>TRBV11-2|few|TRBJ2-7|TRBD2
CASSSTSGRMTQYF
TGTGCCAGCAGCTCGACTAGCGGGAGGATGACTCAGTACTTC
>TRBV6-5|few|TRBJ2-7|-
CASSPGVGGYEQYF
TGTGCCAGCAGCCCAGGAGTAGGGGGGTACGAGCAGTACTTC
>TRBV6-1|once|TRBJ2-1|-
CASNNFYGDNEQFF
TGTGCCAGCAATAATTTTTACGGGGACAATGAGCAGTTCTTC
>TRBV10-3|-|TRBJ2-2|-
CAISESVGTTGELFF
TGTGCCATCAGTGAAAGCGTTGGAACCACCGGGGAGCTGTTTTTT
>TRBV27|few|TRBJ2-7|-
CASSLSPSGPEQYF
TGTGCCAGCAGTTTATCGCCTTCGGGGCCCGAGCAGTACTTC
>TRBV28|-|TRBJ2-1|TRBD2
CASSLSAGVAYNEQFF
TGTGCCAGCAGTTTGTCCGCGGGAGTGGCCTACAATGAGCAGTTCTTC
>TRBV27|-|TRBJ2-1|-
CASSLLSPAEAYNEQFF
TGTGCCAGCAGCCTTTTATCGCCGGCGGAAGCCTACAATGAGCAGTTCTTC
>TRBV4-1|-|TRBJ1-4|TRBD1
CASSQLTGGTNEKLFF
TGCGCCAGCAGCCAATTGACAGGGGGCACTAATGAAAAACTGTTTTTT
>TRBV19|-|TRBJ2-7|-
CASSMGQGWYEQYF
TGTGCCAGTAGTATGGGGCAGGGTTGGTACGAGCAGTACTTC
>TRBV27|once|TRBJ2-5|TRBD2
CASSPLAGPLQETQYF
TGTGCCAGCAGTCCCCTAGCGGGACCATTACAAGAGACCCAGTACTTC
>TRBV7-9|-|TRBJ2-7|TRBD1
CASSLAAGTGGYEQYF
TGTGCCAGCAGCTTAGCCGCCGGGACAGGGGGCTACGAGCAGTACTTC
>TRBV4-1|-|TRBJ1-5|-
CASSPDWGSNQPQHF
TGCGCCAGCAGCCCAGATTGGGGTAGCAATCAGCCCCAGCATTTT
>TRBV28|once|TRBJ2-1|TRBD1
CASRPGQGNEQFF
TGTGCCAGCAGACCGGGACAGGGGAATGAGCAGTTCTTC
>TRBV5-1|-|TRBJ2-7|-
CASSFNHEQYF
TGCGCCAGCAGCTTTAACCACGAGCAGTACTTC
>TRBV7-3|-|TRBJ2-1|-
CASSNGNEQFF
TGTGCCAGCAGCAACGGGAATGAGCAGTTCTTC
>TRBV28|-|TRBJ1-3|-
CASSPLGGRPIYF
TGTGCCAGCAGTCCCCTAGGAGGGAGGCCCATATATTTT
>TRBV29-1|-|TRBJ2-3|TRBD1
CSVTKGQGKADTQYF
TGCAGCGTCACCAAGGGACAGGGGAAAGCAGATACGCAGTATTTT
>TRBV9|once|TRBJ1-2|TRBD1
CASSGDRGVYGYTF
TGTGCCAGCAGTGGAGACAGGGGTGTCTATGGCTACACCTTC
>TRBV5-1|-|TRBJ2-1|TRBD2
CASSLEGLAGADEQFF
TGCGCCAGCAGCTTGGAGGGACTAGCGGGAGCGGATGAGCAGTTCTTC
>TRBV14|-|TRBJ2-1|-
CASSQDIGAIAANEQFF
TGTGCCAGCAGCCAAGACATAGGCGCGATTGCGGCCAATGAGCAGTTCTTC
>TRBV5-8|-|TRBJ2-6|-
CASSFGANVLTF
TGTGCCAGCAGCTTCGGGGCCAACGTCCTGACTTTC
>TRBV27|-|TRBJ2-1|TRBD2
CASSWDYFPGNEQFF
TGTGCCAGCAGTTGGGACTACTTTCCGGGGAATGAGCAGTTCTTC
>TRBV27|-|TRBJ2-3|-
CASRSGLGTDTQYF
TGTGCCAGCAGGTCAGGGTTGGGCACAGATACGCAGTATTTT
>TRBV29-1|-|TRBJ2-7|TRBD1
CSVGQGSYEQYF
TGCAGCGTGGGACAGGGGTCCTACGAGCAGTACTTC
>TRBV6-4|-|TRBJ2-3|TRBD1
CASSFQDRGHTDTQYF
TGTGCCAGCAGTTTCCAGGACAGGGGGCACACAGATACGCAGTATTTT
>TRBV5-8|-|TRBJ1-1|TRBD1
CASSLVAPGQGLTEAFF
TGTGCCAGCAGCTTGGTGGCACCGGGACAGGGTTTAACTGAAGCTTTCTTT
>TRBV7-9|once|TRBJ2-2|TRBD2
CASSLPAGVPGELFF
TGTGCCAGCAGCTTACCAGCGGGAGTCCCCGGGGAGCTGTTTTTT
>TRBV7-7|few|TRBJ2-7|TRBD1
CASSPGQSYEQYF
TGTGCTAGCAGCCCGGGACAGTCCTACGAGCAGTACTTC
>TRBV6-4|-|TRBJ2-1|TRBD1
CASSPGQGGNEQFF
TGTGCCAGCAGTCCGGGACAGGGGGGGAATGAGCAGTTCTTC